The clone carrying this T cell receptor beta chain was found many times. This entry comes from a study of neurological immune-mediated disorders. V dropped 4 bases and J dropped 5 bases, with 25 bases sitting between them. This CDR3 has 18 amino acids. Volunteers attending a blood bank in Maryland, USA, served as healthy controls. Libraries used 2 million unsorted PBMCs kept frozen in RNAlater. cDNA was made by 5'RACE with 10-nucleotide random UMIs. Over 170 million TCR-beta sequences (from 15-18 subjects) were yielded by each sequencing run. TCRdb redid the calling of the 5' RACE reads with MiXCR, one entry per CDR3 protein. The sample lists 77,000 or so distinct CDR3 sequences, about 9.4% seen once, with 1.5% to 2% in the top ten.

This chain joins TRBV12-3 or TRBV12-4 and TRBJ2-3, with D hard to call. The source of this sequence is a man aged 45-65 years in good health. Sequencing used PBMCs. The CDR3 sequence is CASSSSSMAGPSGDTQYF. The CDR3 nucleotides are TGTGCCAGCAGTTCCTCCTCGATGGCTGGCCCCTCGGGAGATACGCAGTATTTT.